This TCR beta chain originates from a study of Ad26.COV2.S vaccination and SARS-CoV-2 variants. Points from the study as a whole: Spike-specific TCR breadth in vaccine recipients exceeded that seen in placebo recipients. Researchers reported similar non-spike TCR breadth in vaccine and placebo recipients. Researchers cautioned that TCR breadth and depth analyses may have underestimated total T cell responses.

TCRdb's table, derived via immunoSEQ multiplex PCR, lists solely in-frame clones and lacks some. The top ten clones hold just under 5% of a sample with around 300,000 clones, about 89% of them seen once. Treatment specified: roughly 20 received Ad26.COV2.S at low or high dose, single or two shots; 5 received placebo; per-sample allocation not given. On day 63 after the first injection, vaccine and placebo recipients gave samples. For this clone: Its antigen is not identified.

Trimming cost V 8 bases and J 2 bases, with 4 bases left between them. The CDR3 is made up of 10 amino acids. From germline, CDR1 is LNHDA and CDR2 SQIVND (reference sequence). The sequences come from peripheral blood, collected in a trial of Ad26.COV2.S vaccine versus placebo. V is TRBV19 and J is TRBJ2-7; D remains ambiguous. The TCR comes from a person aged 18-65 years who received the Ad26.COV2.S COVID-19 vaccine or a placebo. CDR3 sequence: CASGTYEQYF. DNA for the CDR3: TGTGCCAGTGGGACCTACGAGCAGTACTTC.